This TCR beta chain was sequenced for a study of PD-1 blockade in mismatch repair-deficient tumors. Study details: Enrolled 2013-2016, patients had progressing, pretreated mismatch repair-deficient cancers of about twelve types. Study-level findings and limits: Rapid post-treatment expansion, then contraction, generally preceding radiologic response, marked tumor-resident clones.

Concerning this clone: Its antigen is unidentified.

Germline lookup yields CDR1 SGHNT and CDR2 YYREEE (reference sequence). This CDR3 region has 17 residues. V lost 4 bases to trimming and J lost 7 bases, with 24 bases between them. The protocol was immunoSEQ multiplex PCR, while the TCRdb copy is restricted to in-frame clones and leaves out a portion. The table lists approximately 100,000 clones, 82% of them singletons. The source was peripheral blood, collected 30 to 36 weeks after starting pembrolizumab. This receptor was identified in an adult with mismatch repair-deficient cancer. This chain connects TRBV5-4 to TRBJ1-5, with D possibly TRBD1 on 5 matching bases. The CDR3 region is CASSQDGGREGSQPQHF. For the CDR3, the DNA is TGTGCCAGCAGCCAAGATGGGGGTAGGGAGGGGAGCCAGCCCCAGCATTTT. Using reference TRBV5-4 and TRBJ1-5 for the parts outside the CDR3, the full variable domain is ETGVTQSPTHLIKTRGQQVTLRCSSQSGHNTVSWYQQALGQGPQFIFQYYREEENGRGNFPPRFSGLQFPNYSSELNVNALELDDSALYLCASSQDGGREGSQPQHFGDGTRLSIL.